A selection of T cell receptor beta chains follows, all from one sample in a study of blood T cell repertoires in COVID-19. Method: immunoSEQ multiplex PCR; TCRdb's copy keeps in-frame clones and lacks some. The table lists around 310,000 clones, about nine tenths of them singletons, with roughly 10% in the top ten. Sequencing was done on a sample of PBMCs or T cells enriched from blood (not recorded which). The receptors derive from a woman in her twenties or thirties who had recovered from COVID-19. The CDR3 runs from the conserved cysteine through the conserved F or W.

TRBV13 CASSFFRDRVLEANTYEQYF
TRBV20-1 CSASLQSRGTEAFF
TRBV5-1 CASSGTGEAGNTIYF
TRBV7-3 CASSTGTRDHGELFF
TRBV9 CASSVAASGRNDNEQFF
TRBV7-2 CASSPGQGLYGYTF
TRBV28 CASSPSNTEAFF
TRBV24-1 CATMSVLSGDTQYF
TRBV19 CASFQSTGSVDTEAFF
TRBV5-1 CASSLGGHNEKLFF
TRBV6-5 CASSYGWETYEQYF
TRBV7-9 CASSLTPGNTIYF
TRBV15 CATSRDTHREQYF
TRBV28 CASSENYEQYF
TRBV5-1 CASSLAFGERGVYTDTQYF
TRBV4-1 CASSQVLRGRTREKLFF